This TCR beta chain was identified during a study of blood T cell repertoires in COVID-19. Study-level information: Acute-phase and convalescent COVID-19 samples originated in the United States, Italy and Spain. T cells, B-cell-depleted T cells, or PBMCs supplied cDNA or gDNA.

Profiled with immunoSEQ multiplex PCR; TCRdb holds only in-frame clones, not every one. There are about 480,000 clones in the sample; roughly 89% occur only once, and about 4.3% lies in the top ten. This CDR3 region has 15 residues. CDR1 SGDLS and CDR2 YYNGEE come from the germline V gene. V lost 3 bases to trimming and J lost 6 bases, with 16 bases between them. The TCR comes from a woman in her twenties or thirties with acute or convalescent COVID-19. The gene calls are TRBV9 and TRBJ2-4, with D possibly matching TRBD2 (6 bases). The specimen sequenced was peripheral blood. The CDR3 spells CASSARLGEANIQYF. CDR3 nucleotides: TGTGCCAGCAGCGCCAGACTAGGGGAGGCAAACATTCAGTACTTC.